Shown below are 16 T cell receptor beta chains from a single sample sequenced in a study of blood T cell repertoires in COVID-19 (dated by TCRdb to about 2020). The library was obtained by the immunoSEQ multiplex PCR assay. Imported from immuneACCESS, the table was reduced by TCRdb to in-frame sequences with V and J called. These copies leave out some clones; in studies compared against another copy, an unresolved V gene accounts for under half, and the cause of the remainder is not known. The sample table records about 44,000 clones; 80% to 90% of these occur just once. 15% to 18% of the sample is taken by the ten largest. The sequencing input was peripheral blood. The source of these receptors is a man between 65 and 80 years old with active COVID-19.

As concerns this clone: The germline gene is not matched at one end of the junction; a read error may be the cause. V gene TRBV25-1 combines with J gene TRBJ2-6; TRBD1 matches 9 bases. The germline V gene has CDR1 MGHDK and CDR2 SYGVNS. The CDR3 length is 17 residues. The CDR3 sequence is CAGSGTGFVSGANVLTF. Written as DNA, the CDR3 is TGTGCCGGCAGCGGGACAGGGTTCGTTTCTGGGGCCAACGTCCTGACTTTC.

This clone was observed a handful of times. This chain uses TRBV7-2 with TRBJ2-5; tentatively, D is TRBD1 (6 bases). Germline V gene lookup returns CDR1 SGHTA and CDR2 FQGNSA. The CDR3 extends over 15 amino acids. V lost 5 bases, J lost 2 bases, and 15 bases lay in between. The CDR3 bases are TGTGCCAGCAGCCGGCGTAGGGGACATCAAGAGACCCAGTACTTC. Translated: CASSRRRGHQETQYF.

V is TRBV4-3 and J is TRBJ2-3; 7 nucleotides align to TRBD2. With 2 bases clipped from V and 4 bases from J, the junction kept 9 bases outside the gene matches. The CDR3 is 16 residues long. Germline V CDR1 and CDR2: LGHNA, YSLEER. This CDR3 reads CASSQLGLDGADTQYF. Here the CDR3 DNA reads TGCGCCAGCAGCCAACTTGGACTAGATGGTGCAGATACGCAGTATTTT.

This sequence joins TRBV6-1 and TRBJ2-7; a possible D gene is TRBD1 (5 bases). The CDR3 has 14 residues. Between the trimmed V and J ends, which lost 3 bases and 7 bases, there was a span of 16 bases. Germline values: CDR1 MNHNS, CDR2 SASEGT. CDR3 sequence: CASSEPVRQGEQYF. CDR3 nucleotide sequence: TGTGCCAGCAGTGAGCCCGTTAGGCAGGGTGAGCAGTACTTC.

This chain uses TRBV7-3 with TRBJ2-1, with D possibly being TRBD1 (6 bases). The germline V gene has CDR1 SGHTA and CDR2 FQGTGA. The CDR3 covers 13 residues. Deletions cut 5 bases from V and 8 bases from J, with 13 bases between. The CDR3 sequence: CASSKDAGDEQFF. DNA of the CDR3: TGTGCCAGCAGCAAGGACGCAGGGGATGAGCAGTTCTTC.

V and J are TRBV7-3 and TRBJ2-5; no reliable D call. The ends were cut back, 2 bases at V and 5 bases at J, with 9 bases in the middle. In germline, CDR1 is SGHTA, CDR2 FQGTGA. The CDR3 is 13 amino acids. The CDR3, as DNA: TGTGCCAGCAGCTTACGAGGTCTCGAGACCCAGTACTTC. Protein product: CASSLRGLETQYF. The whole variable domain, remainder taken from reference TRBV7-3 and TRBJ2-5, is GAGVSQTPSNKVTEKGKYVELRCDPISGHTALYWYRQSLGQGPEFLIYFQGTGAADDSGLPNDRFFAVRPEGSVSTLKIQRTERGDSAVYLCASSLRGLETQYFGPGTRLLVL.

The chain combines TRBV7-8 with TRBJ2-5; D is possibly TRBD2 (5 bases). There are 14 residues in the CDR3. V gave up 2 bases and J gave up 5 bases, with 12 bases separating them. Germline V CDR1 and CDR2: SGHVS, FQNEAQ. CDR3: CASSLRPREETQYF. CDR3 DNA sequence: TGTGCCAGCAGCTTAAGGCCTAGGGAGGAGACCCAGTACTTC.

The table lists this clone with a count of one. The chain combines TRBV5-1 with TRBJ1-1; TRBD1 matches 7 bases. V was clipped by 6 bases and J by 1 base; unmatched bases: 6. CDR3 size: 14 residues. Looked up from germline, CDR1 is SGHRS and CDR2 is YFSETQ. CDR3 in amino acids: CASTLTGPNTEAFF. The DNA for the CDR3 is TGCGCCAGCACACTGACAGGGCCGAACACTGAAGCTTTCTTT.

The sample holds one count of this clone. This sequence joins TRBV24-1 and TRBJ1-2; D gene ambiguous. The CDR3 contains 14 residues. Germline CDR1 reads KGHDR; CDR2 reads SFDVKD. V lost 4 bases, J lost 1 base, and 9 bases lay in between. CDR3: CATSDTGSNYGYTF. CDR3 bases: TGTGCCACCAGTGACACCGGGAGTAACTATGGCTACACCTTC.

V and J are TRBV7-3 and TRBJ2-3; 15 positions agree with TRBD2. Trimming removed 5 bases from V and 0 bases from J; junction bases left unmatched: 6. Per the germline V gene, CDR1 is SGHTA and CDR2 is FQGTGA. The CDR3 runs 18 residues. Here the CDR3 DNA reads TGTGCCAGCAGCCCCGGGACTAGCGGGGGGCTTAGCACAGATACGCAGTATTTT. Protein product: CASSPGTSGGLSTDTQYF.

This chain links TRBV23-1 with TRBJ1-5; TRBD1 might be the D (6 bases). TRBV23-1 is noted as an ORF with a role that remains uncertain. The CDR3 extends over 13 amino acids. The V end lost 4 bases, the J end lost 2 bases, and 6 bases lay between the germline ends. The DNA for the CDR3 is TGCGCCAGCAGTCGACAGGGCAATCAGCCCCAGCATTTT. This translates into CASSRQGNQPQHF.

The chain has TRBV11-2 and TRBJ2-3, with TRBD1 matching 7 bases. CDR3 length equals 15 residues. The germline V gene has CDR1 SGHAT and CDR2 FQNNGV. V lost 4 bases, J lost 7 bases, and 11 bases stayed unmatched. This CDR3 reads CASSSTGAGLNTQYF. DNA of the CDR3: TGTGCCAGCAGCTCTACAGGGGCTGGGTTAAATACGCAGTATTTT.

The chain employs TRBV7-2 and TRBJ2-5; D is perhaps TRBD1 (6 bases). Germline-derived CDR1 and CDR2 are SGHTA and FQGNSA. The CDR3 totals 14 residues. V dropped 0 bases and J dropped 5 bases, with 10 bases sitting between them. CDR3 DNA: TGTGCCAGCAGCTTAGCCGGCAGGGGCGAGACCCAGTACTTC. It encodes CASSLAGRGETQYF. Based on the CDR3 plus reference TRBV7-2 and TRBJ2-5, the full variable domain is GAGVSQSPSNKVTEKGKDVELRCDPISGHTALYWYRQSLGQGLEFLIYFQGNSAPDKSGLPSDRFSAERTGGSVSTLTIQRTQQEDSAVYLCASSLAGRGETQYFGPGTRLLVL.

The V and J genes are TRBV2 and TRBJ2-7; D is ambiguous. The germline V gene encodes CDR1 SNHLY and CDR2 FYNNEI. The CDR3 sequence is 14 residues long. V lost 3 bases and J 2 bases, leaving 11 bases between the germline ends. CDR3 in amino acids: CASSDPRRAYEQYF. The CDR3 bases are TGTGCCAGCAGTGACCCACGTCGGGCCTACGAGCAGTACTTC.

This chain uses TRBV24-1 with TRBJ2-1, with TRBD2 as a possible D gene (5 bases). Germline assignment: CDR1 KGHDR and CDR2 SFDVKD. Trimming pared 0 bases from V and 8 bases from J, leaving 7 bases between. The CDR3 runs 13 residues. This CDR3 reads CATSDLTGDEQFF. The CDR3 DNA sequence: TGTGCCACCAGTGATTTGACCGGGGATGAGCAGTTCTTC.

The chain links TRBV4-3 to TRBJ2-1; D is perhaps TRBD2 (7 bases). This CDR3 spans 15 amino acids. The V and J ends lost 3 bases and 8 bases respectively, with 17 bases between them. Germline-derived CDR1 and CDR2 are LGHNA and YSLEER. CDR3 residues: CASSHTRGASYEQFF. For the CDR3, the DNA is TGCGCCAGCAGCCATACCCGGGGGGCAAGCTATGAGCAGTTCTTC.